This T cell receptor (beta chain) was captured by sequencing in a study of blood T cell repertoires in COVID-19. The CDR3 loop spans 14 amino acids. V lost 7 bases, J lost 4 bases, and 7 bases stayed unmatched. The germline CDR1 and CDR2 sequences are SGHDN and FVKESK. Data came from immunoSEQ multiplex PCR; TCRdb stores just in-frame clones and leaves some out. The top ten hold 3.8% of the sample, which has around 120,000 clones, 90% seen once. The sequence was obtained from a woman aged 60-75 years with COVID-19, enrolled during active disease. This chain joins TRBV14 and TRBJ2-7; TRBD1 matches 10 bases. The sequenced sample was peripheral blood. CDR3 coding DNA: TGTGCCAGCAAACAGACAGGGGGCATATACGAGCAGTACTTC. This gives the protein CASKQTGGIYEQYF.